The clone carrying this TCR beta chain was detected only a few times. Trimming removed 4 bases from V and 6 bases from J, with 12 bases in between. The length of the CDR3 is 13 residues. The germline V gene has CDR1 SQVTM and CDR2 ANQGSEA. This entry is derived from a study of blood T cell repertoires in COVID-19. Study context: Acute and convalescent COVID-19 samples came from the United States, Italy and Spain. Sample material is recorded as cDNA or gDNA derived from T cells, B-cell-depleted T cells, or PBMCs.

In the authors' workflow: Using reference gene primer amplification, nucleated cell counts were estimated. The assay was immunoSEQ multiplex PCR, and TCRdb's table has in-frame clones only and misses some. V, J and clone size were drawn from that table, and D and trimming were deduced from the DNA. The sample has more than 85,000 clones, 76% seen once. Source material: peripheral blood. The chain uses TRBV29-1 and TRBJ1-4; maybe TRBD1 (5 bases). The TCR comes from a woman of 80 years or more with acute or convalescent COVID-19. The CDR3 DNA reads TGCAGCGTTGGGGCGTCAGGGTATGAAAAACTGTTTTTT. As protein: CSVGASGYEKLFF.